The next 22 T cell receptor beta chains were all read from a single sample in a study of blood T cell repertoires in COVID-19. Repertoires were generated with immunoSEQ multiplex PCR, while TCRdb's copy carries only in-frame clones and drops some. In the table there are more than 150,000 clones, around 84% of which are singletons. Sequenced: peripheral blood. The source of these receptors is a man aged 55 to 70 with COVID-19, enrolled during active disease.

The chain employs TRBV18 and TRBJ2-7; a possible D gene is TRBD2 (5 bases). The V end lost 1 base, the J end lost 6 bases, and 19 bases lay between the germline ends. This CDR3 contains 16 residues. CDR1 and CDR2 (germline): KGHSH, LQKENI. CDR3 protein: CASSPRLGSTRGEQYF. DNA for the CDR3: TGTGCCAGCTCACCACGGCTGGGCAGCACCCGGGGCGAGCAGTACTTC.

This chain joins TRBV6-5 and TRBJ2-7, with 7 bases aligning to TRBD1. Germline V gives CDR1 MNHEY, CDR2 SVGAGI. V shed 7 bases, J shed 2 bases, and the junction held 5 bases outside the gene matches. The CDR3 length is 13 residues. CDR3 nucleotide sequence: TGTGCCAGCAAAAGGGGGCTTACCTACGAGCAGTACTTC. Encoded protein: CASKRGLTYEQYF.

V usage is TRBV9 and J usage is TRBJ2-7, with 10 bases that match TRBD2. Trimming removed 5 bases from V and 2 bases from J; junction bases left unmatched: 7. The CDR3 has 15 residues. The germline V gene has CDR1 SGDLS and CDR2 YYNGEE. CDR3 nucleotides: TGTGCCAGCAGTGCTAGCGGGAGTCACACCTACGAGCAGTACTTC. Translated: CASSASGSHTYEQYF. The full variable domain, in which reference TRBV9 and TRBJ2-7 provide the parts outside the CDR3, is DSGVTQTPKHLITATGQRVTLRCSPRSGDLSVYWYQQSLDQGLQFLIQYYNGEERAKGNILERFSAQQFPDLHSELNLSSLELGDSALYFCASSASGSHTYEQYFGPGTRLTVT.

The CDR3 sequence is CASLGTSGSVNEQYF. CDR3 nucleotides: TGTGCCAGCCTCGGGACTAGCGGGAGTGTAAACGAGCAGTACTTC. The rearrangement links TRBV3-1 (or the pseudogene TRBV3-2) to TRBJ2-7; 14 positions match TRBD2. CDR1 is LGHDT and CDR2 is YNNKEL in the germline V gene (reference sequence). Trimming at V came to 8 bases and at J to 5 bases, leaving 8 bases not matched to a gene. The CDR3 consists of 15 residues.

The chain links TRBV13 to TRBJ1-4; TRBD1 is a possible D gene (5 bases). The V gene lost 1 base and the J gene lost 3 bases, with 6 bases spanning the gap. The CDR3 contains 14 residues. Germline V lookup: CDR1 PRHDT, CDR2 FYEKMQ (reference sequence). In DNA, the CDR3 is TGTGCCAGCAGCTTAGACAGGTCTAATGAAAAACTGTTTTTT. Its protein product is CASSLDRSNEKLFF.

This clone showed up just a few times. This chain links TRBV5-6 with TRBJ1-4; no firm D call. From germline, CDR1 is SGHDT and CDR2 YYEEEE. The CDR3 runs 16 residues. V lost 0 bases, J lost 4 bases, and 13 bases lay in between. CDR3 amino acids: CASSLASVGGNEKLFF. CDR3 in DNA: TGTGCCAGCAGCTTGGCTTCGGTTGGAGGTAATGAAAAACTGTTTTTT.

The CDR3 DNA reads TGTGCCAGCTGGCCAGGGGTTCGCCAGCCCCAGCATTTT. This encodes CASWPGVRQPQHF. The rearrangement uses TRBV6-6 and TRBJ1-5, with a weak D call TRBD1 (6 bases). Germline V gene data show CDR1 as MNHNY and CDR2 as SVGAGI (reference sequence). This CDR3 contains 13 residues. V gave up 8 bases and J gave up 7 bases, with 15 bases separating them.

The chain is built from TRBV7-8 and TRBJ1-1; unclear D gene. This CDR3 contains 14 residues. Germline CDR1 reads SGHVS; CDR2 reads FQNEAQ. With 3 bases removed from V and 2 bases from J, the gap between germline ends came to 10 bases. The CDR3 coding sequence is TGTGCCAGCAGCTTTCTATCGGGAAACACTGAAGCTTTCTTT. Residues: CASSFLSGNTEAFF.

Concerning this clone itself: Within the sample, other DNA sequences also encode this same CDR3. The CDR3 DNA is TGTGCCAGCAGCTTGACGGGCTACGAGCAGTACTTC. The encoded protein is CASSLTGYEQYF. The genes are TRBV7-9 and TRBJ2-7; D unclear. This CDR3 has 12 amino acids. The ends were cut back, 3 bases at V and 3 bases at J, with 6 bases in the middle. CDR1 is SEHNR, CDR2 FQNEAQ, per germline (reference sequence). Complete variable domain (other parts from reference TRBV7-9 and TRBJ2-7): DTGVSQNPRHKITKRGQNVTFRCDPISEHNRLYWYRQTLGQGPEFLTYFQNEAQLEKSRLLSDRFSAERPKGSFSTLEIQRTEQGDSAMYLCASSLTGYEQYFGPGTRLTVT.

The chain employs TRBV5-5 and TRBJ1-1; TRBD1 agrees at 10 bases. V trimming: 3 bases; J trimming: 5 bases; junction bases outside the gene matches: 16. The CDR3 covers 18 residues. Germline V gene sequence: CDR1 SGHKS, CDR2 YYEKEE (reference sequence). Written as DNA, the CDR3 is TGTGCCAGCAGCTCGATCCCGGGACAGGGGCGAAAGTCGACTGAAGCTTTCTTT. Translating it yields CASSSIPGQGRKSTEAFF.

The gene calls are TRBV28 and TRBJ1-1, with D uncertain. The CDR3 length is 12 residues. Trimming left V 6 bases short and J 0 bases short, with 5 bases between. Looked up from germline, CDR1 is MDHEN and CDR2 is SYDVKM. CDR3 in amino acids: CASSNLNTEAFF. In DNA form, the CDR3 reads TGTGCCAGCAGCAATTTGAACACTGAAGCTTTCTTT.

This clone was detected only a few times. This rearrangement joins TRBV30 to TRBJ1-5; D ambiguous. The CDR3 consists of 13 residues. Germline V CDR1 and CDR2: GTSNPN, SVGIG (reference sequence). V was shortened by 2 bases and J by 2 bases, with 7 bases between the two germline ends. The CDR3 nucleotides are TGTGCCTGGAGTCAAACAGGCAATCAGCCCCAGCATTTT. The encoded protein is CAWSQTGNQPQHF.

This clone was seen once. V is TRBV4-3 and J is TRBJ2-7; 10 bases map to TRBD2. Germline CDR1 is LGHNA and CDR2 is YSLEER. This CDR3 has 13 amino acids. V was pared by 1 base and J by 6 bases, with 0 bases of the junction left unmatched. The CDR3, as DNA: TGCGCCAGCAGCCAAGTAGCGGGAGGCGAGCAGTACTTC. Translation: CASSQVAGGEQYF.

The chain links TRBV28 to TRBJ2-3; D is perhaps TRBD2 (5 bases). Per the germline V gene, CDR1 is MDHEN and CDR2 is SYDVKM. V was trimmed by 2 bases and J by 0 bases, leaving 24 bases between them. The CDR3 extends over 20 amino acids. In DNA form, the CDR3 reads TGTGCCAGCAGTTTAGGGCGGACTTTAGTGCGTACGCCTAGCACAGATACGCAGTATTTT. It translates to CASSLGRTLVRTPSTDTQYF.

Only a few counts were recorded for this clone. The chain carries TRBV7-2 and TRBJ1-3, with D tentatively TRBD1 (6 bases). The CDR3 extends over 15 amino acids. Germline-derived CDR1 and CDR2 are SGHTA and FQGNSA. Trimming left V 5 bases short and J 3 bases short, with 14 bases between. This CDR3 reads CASSQQGIGGNTIYF. As DNA, the CDR3 is TGTGCCAGCAGCCAACAGGGAATCGGTGGAAACACCATATATTTT.

The chain has TRBV19 and TRBJ2-7, with TRBD1 matching over 9 bases. Losses at the gene ends were 5 bases for V and 0 bases for J; bases not matched to a gene: 5. CDR1 and CDR2 (germline): LNHDA, SQIVND (reference sequence). The CDR3 runs to 15 residues. CDR3 coding DNA: TGTGCCAGTAGTGCGGACAGGGGATCCTCCTACGAGCAGTACTTC. Translating gives CASSADRGSSYEQYF.

The V gene is TRBV3-1 (or the pseudogene TRBV3-2), the J gene TRBJ2-1; possible D gene TRBD2, 6 bases. V was pared by 4 bases and J by 0 bases, with 10 bases between. Germline assignment: CDR1 LGHDT and CDR2 YNNKEL (reference sequence). CDR3 length: 15 amino acids. The CDR3 coding sequence is TGTGCCAGCAGCCGAGACGGGAGCTCCTACAATGAGCAGTTCTTC. Translation: CASSRDGSSYNEQFF.

The J gene is TRBJ2-4, the V gene TRBV28, with D tentatively TRBD1 (6 bases). The CDR3 extends over 18 amino acids. Germline CDR1 and CDR2: MDHEN and SYDVKM. V shed 1 base and J shed 0 bases, with 16 bases lying between them. As DNA, the CDR3 is TGTGCCAGCAGTTTATTTTCTCGGGGACAAAGAGCCAAAAACATTCAGTACTTC. This codes for CASSLFSRGQRAKNIQYF.

The chain joins TRBV4-2 to TRBJ2-7; D uncertain. V was clipped by 2 bases and J by 2 bases, with 13 bases between them. Germline V gene data show CDR1 as LGHNA and CDR2 as YNFKEQ. CDR3 length: 15 amino acids. The CDR3 here is CASSQYDSLAYEQYF. The CDR3 region has the DNA TGTGCCAGCAGCCAATATGACTCCCTGGCCTACGAGCAGTACTTC.

This chain connects TRBV6-6 to TRBJ1-1, with 12 bases identical to TRBD1. V shed 5 bases and J 2 bases; nucleotides not matched to a gene: 9. The length of the CDR3 is 17 residues. Per germline, CDR1 MNHNY and CDR2 SVGAGI (reference sequence). The CDR3: CASSRWGQGADNTEAFF. In DNA form, the CDR3 reads TGTGCCAGCAGTCGTTGGGGACAGGGGGCCGACAACACTGAAGCTTTCTTT.

This chain joins TRBV3-1 (or the pseudogene TRBV3-2) and TRBJ1-1; no reliable D call. Germline lookup yields CDR1 LGHDT and CDR2 YNNKEL (reference sequence). The CDR3 extends over 15 amino acids. V was trimmed by 1 base and J by 1 base, leaving 10 bases between them. The CDR3 loop reads CASSQGSQPNTEAFF. The CDR3 DNA is TGTGCCAGCAGCCAAGGGAGTCAGCCGAACACTGAAGCTTTCTTT.

This clone was detected once. The rearrangement joins TRBV19 to TRBJ2-5; no clear D gene. The germline V gene has CDR1 LNHDA and CDR2 SQIVND (reference sequence). The length of the CDR3 is 14 residues. The V gene lost 3 bases and the J gene lost 2 bases, with 10 bases spanning the gap. CDR3 amino acids: CASSIGRSQETQYF. Written as DNA, the CDR3 is TGTGCCAGTAGTATCGGTCGAAGTCAAGAGACCCAGTACTTC.